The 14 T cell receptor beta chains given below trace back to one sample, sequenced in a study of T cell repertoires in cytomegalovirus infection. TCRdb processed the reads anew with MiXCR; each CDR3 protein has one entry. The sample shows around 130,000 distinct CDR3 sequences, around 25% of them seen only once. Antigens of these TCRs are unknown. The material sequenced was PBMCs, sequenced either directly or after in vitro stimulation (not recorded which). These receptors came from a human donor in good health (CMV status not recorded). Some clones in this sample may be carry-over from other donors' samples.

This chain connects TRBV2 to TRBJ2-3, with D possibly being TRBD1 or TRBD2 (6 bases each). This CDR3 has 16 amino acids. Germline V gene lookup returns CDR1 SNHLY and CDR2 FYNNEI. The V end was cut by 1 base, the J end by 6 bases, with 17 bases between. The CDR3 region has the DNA TGTGCCAGCAGTGAAGGGGTACTAGGGGGGAGGGATACGCAGTATTTT. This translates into CASSEGVLGGRDTQYF.

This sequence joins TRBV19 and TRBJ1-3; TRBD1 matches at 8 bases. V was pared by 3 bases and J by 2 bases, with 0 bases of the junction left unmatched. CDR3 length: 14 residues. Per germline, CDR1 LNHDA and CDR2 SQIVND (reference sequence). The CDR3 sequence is CASSMGQAGNTIYF. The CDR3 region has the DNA TGTGCCAGTAGTATGGGACAGGCTGGAAACACCATATATTTT.

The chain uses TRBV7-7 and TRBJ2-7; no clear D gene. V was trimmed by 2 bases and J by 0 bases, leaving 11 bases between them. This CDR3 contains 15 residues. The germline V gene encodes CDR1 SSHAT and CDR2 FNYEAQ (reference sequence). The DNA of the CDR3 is TGTGCCAGCAGCTTACGACTGCCGAGCTCCTACGAGCAGTACTTC. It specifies CASSLRLPSSYEQYF.

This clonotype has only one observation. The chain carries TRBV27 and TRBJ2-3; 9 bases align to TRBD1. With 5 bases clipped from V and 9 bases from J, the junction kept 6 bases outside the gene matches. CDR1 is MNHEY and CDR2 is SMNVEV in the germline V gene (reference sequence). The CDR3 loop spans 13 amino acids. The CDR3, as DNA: TGTGCCAGCAGTCCAATACAGGGGGCGACGCAGTATTTT. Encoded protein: CASSPIQGATQYF.

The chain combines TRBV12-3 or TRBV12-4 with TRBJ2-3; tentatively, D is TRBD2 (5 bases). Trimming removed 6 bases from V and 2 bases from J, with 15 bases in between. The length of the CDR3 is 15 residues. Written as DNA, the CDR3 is TGTGCCAGCAGCCCCGGCGGGTTTATCACAGATACGCAGTATTTT. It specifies CASSPGGFITDTQYF.

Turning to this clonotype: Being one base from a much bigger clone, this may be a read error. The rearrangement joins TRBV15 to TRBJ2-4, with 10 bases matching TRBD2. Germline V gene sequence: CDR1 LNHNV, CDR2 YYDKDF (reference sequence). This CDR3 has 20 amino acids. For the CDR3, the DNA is TGTGCCACCAGCAGAGATCACGGGACTAGCGAACCGGGGGGGAAAAACACTCAGTACTTC. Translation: CATSRDHGTSEPGGKNTQYF.

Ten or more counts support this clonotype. The CDR3 DNA is TGTGCCAGCAGCTTATTTTACGGACATCAGCCCCAGCATTTT. Protein: CASSLFYGHQPQHF. The rearrangement links TRBV7-8 to TRBJ1-5; D unclear. The V and J ends lost 2 bases and 5 bases respectively, with 10 bases between them. Germline lookup yields CDR1 SGHVS and CDR2 FQNEAQ. This CDR3 contains 14 residues.

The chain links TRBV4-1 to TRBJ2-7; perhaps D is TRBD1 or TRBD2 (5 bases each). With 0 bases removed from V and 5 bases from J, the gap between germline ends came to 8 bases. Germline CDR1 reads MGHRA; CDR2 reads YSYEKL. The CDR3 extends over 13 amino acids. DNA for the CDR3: TGCGCCAGCAGCCAAGATCCGGGGCACGAGCAGTACGTC. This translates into CASSQDPGHEQYV.

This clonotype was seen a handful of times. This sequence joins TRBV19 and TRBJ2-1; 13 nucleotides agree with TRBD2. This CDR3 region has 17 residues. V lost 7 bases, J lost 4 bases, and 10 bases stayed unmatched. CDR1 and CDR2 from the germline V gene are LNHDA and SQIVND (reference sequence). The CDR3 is CASTRARTSGGYNEQFF. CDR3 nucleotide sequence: TGTGCCAGTACCCGCGCCCGGACTAGCGGGGGTTACAATGAGCAGTTCTTC.

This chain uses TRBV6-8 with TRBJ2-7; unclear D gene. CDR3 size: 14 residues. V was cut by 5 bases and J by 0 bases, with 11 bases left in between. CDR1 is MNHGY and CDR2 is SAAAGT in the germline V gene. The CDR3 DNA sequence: TGTGCCAGCAGTAACCTAAGGGACTCCTACGAGCAGTACGTC. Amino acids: CASSNLRDSYEQYV.

CDR3 bases: TGTGCCAGCAGCAGAGGACAGGGGAACTATGGCTACACCTTC. Protein: CASSRGQGNYGYTF. The chain couples TRBV7-2 to TRBJ1-2; 9 bases map to TRBD1. Per the germline V gene, CDR1 is SGHTA and CDR2 is FQGNSA. V lost 5 bases to trimming and J lost 2 bases; unmatched junction nucleotides: 3. The CDR3 loop spans 14 amino acids.

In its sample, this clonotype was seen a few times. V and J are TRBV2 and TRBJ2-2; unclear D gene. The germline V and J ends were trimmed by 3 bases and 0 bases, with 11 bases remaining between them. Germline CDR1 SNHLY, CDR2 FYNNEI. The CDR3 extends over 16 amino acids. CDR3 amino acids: CASSELLGTNTGELFF. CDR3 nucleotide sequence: TGTGCCAGCAGTGAGCTCTTGGGGACGAACACCGGGGAGCTGTTTTTT.

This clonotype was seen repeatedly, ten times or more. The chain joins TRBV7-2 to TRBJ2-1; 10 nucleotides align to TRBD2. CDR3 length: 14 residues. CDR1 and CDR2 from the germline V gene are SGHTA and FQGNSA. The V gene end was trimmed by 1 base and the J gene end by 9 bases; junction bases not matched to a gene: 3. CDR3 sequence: CASSLGLAGVEQFF. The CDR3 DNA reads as TGTGCCAGCAGCTTAGGACTAGCGGGTGTTGAGCAGTTCTTC.

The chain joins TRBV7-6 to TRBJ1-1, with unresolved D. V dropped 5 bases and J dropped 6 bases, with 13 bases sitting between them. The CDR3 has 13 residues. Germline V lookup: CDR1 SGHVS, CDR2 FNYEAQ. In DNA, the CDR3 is TGTGCCAGCAGCCCGGGCCCTGGGGCTGAAGCTTTCTTT. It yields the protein CASSPGPGAEAFF.